This T cell receptor beta chain was observed in a study of T-cell memory formation after mild COVID-19. General study points: Day 15 to 85 contracting clones showed balanced CD4/CD8; later expanders leaned CD4+.

To note about this clonotype: Its antigen is still unknown.

Libraries for TCRalpha and TCRbeta carried sample barcodes and unique molecular identifiers via 5'RACE. TCRdb re-called the 5' RACE reads with MiXCR, one entry per CDR3 protein. The data contain some 69,000 distinct CDR3 sequences, around 15% of them singletons. CDR1 is SEHNR and CDR2 is FQNEAQ in the germline V gene (reference sequence). This CDR3 is 12 amino acids long. V was cut by 8 bases and J by 6 bases, with 12 bases left in between. The chain uses TRBV7-9 and TRBJ2-3; D gene unclear. This sequence originates from an adult woman who had mild COVID-19 (a few samples of this study predate the infection). Cell type and time point are not known. Source material: PBMCs or a T cell subset sorted from them (not recorded which). CDR3 DNA: TGTGCCAGCGGGTTTGGGAAGGATACGCAGTATTTT. Translating gives CASGFGKDTQYF.